The 3 T cell receptor beta chains presented below share a single source sample, sequenced in a study of T cell repertoires in cytomegalovirus infection. For these TCRs, the target antigens are not known. A single record per CDR3 protein comes from TCRdb applying MiXCR to the reads. This table has some 310,000 distinct CDR3 sequences, approximately 25% appearing once. This sample comprised cultured PBMCs, obtained from culture after CMV antigen stimulation. The receptors were gathered from a human donor in good health (CMV status not recorded). Some clones in this sample may be carry-over from other donors' samples.

In its sample, this clonotype was seen a few times. The gene calls are TRBV6-1 and TRBJ1-4; no firm D call. CDR3 length: 16 residues. Germline CDR1 is MNHNS and CDR2 is SASEGT. V lost 6 bases and J lost 3, with 17 bases in between. CDR3 nucleotides: TGTGCCAGCAGCATACCCAGAGGATCCGCTAATGAAAAACTGTTTTTT. The encoded protein is CASSIPRGSANEKLFF.

This clonotype occurred a few times. The V and J genes are TRBV9 and TRBJ2-1; D call uncertain. Germline-derived CDR1 and CDR2 are SGDLS and YYNGEE. The V end was cut by 0 bases, the J end by 9 bases, with 4 bases between. This CDR3 region has 11 residues. The chain's CDR3 is CASSVASEQFF. The CDR3 DNA reads as TGTGCCAGCAGCGTAGCGTCTGAGCAGTTCTTC.

V and J are TRBV29-1 and TRBJ1-2, with D possibly matching TRBD1 (6 bases). The germline gives CDR1 SQVTM, CDR2 ANQGSEA. The CDR3 covers 17 residues. Trimming stripped 3 bases from V and 3 bases from J, with 23 bases between. The CDR3 is CSVDARVAGGQDYGYTF. The CDR3, as DNA: TGCAGCGTTGATGCTCGGGTCGCGGGGGGGCAAGACTATGGCTACACCTTC.